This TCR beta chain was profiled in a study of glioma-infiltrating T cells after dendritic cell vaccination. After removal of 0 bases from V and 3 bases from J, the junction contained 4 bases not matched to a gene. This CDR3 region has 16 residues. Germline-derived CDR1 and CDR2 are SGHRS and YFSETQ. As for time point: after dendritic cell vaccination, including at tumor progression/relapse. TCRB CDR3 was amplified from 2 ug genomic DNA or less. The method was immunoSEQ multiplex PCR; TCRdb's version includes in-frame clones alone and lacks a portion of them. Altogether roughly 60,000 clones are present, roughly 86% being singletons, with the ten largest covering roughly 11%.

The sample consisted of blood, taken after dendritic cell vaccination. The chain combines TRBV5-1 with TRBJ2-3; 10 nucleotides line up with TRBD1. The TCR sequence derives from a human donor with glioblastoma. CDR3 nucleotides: TGCGCCAGCAGCTTGGGTGGACAGGGGGTGACAGATACGCAGTATTTT. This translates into CASSLGGQGVTDTQYF.